The rows below give T cell receptor beta chains drawn from one sample of a study of response to subunit inactivated influenza vaccine. TCRdb itself ran the RT-PCR reads through MiXCR, one entry per CDR3 protein. The table has roughly 710,000 distinct CDR3 sequences, 11% to 15% seen once. Sequencing used PBMCs from blood, obtained less than 15 days before vaccination. The receptor source for this set is a man aged 50-60 years who received an inactivated influenza vaccine. CDR3s include the opening cysteine and the closing phenylalanine or tryptophan. The D gene is left open where the match is weak. Some rows have no size entry. The others give once, few or many, or a class for an expanded clone.

CDR3nt	CDR3aa	j_gene	d_gene	abundance	v_gene
TGTGCCACCAGTGATGCTGACAGACTAGCGGGCCCCTCGTACCAAGAGACCCAGTACTTC	CATSDADRLAGPSYQETQYF	TRBJ2-5	TRBD2	few	TRBV24-1
TGCAGTGCTAGGTGGAAGAATAGCGGGAGGTATAATGAGCAGTTCTTC	CSARWKNSGRYNEQFF	TRBJ2-1	TRBD2	few	TRBV20-1
TGTGCCAGCAGTTACCGGACAGGGGGGGCGGATGGCTACACCTTC	CASSYRTGGADGYTF	TRBJ1-2	TRBD1	few	TRBV6-5
TGTGCCAGCAGCTTAGGGGCAGGGTCTGGGGCCAACGTCCTGACTTTC	CASSLGAGSGANVLTF	TRBJ2-6	-	few	TRBV7-6
TGTGCCAGCAGCCAAGTCCGGGGTGATTCACCCCTCCACTTT	CASSQVRGDSPLHF	TRBJ1-6	-	-	TRBV3-1
TGCAGTGCTAGAGGAGCGAGCGGGAACTACAATGAGCAGTTCTTC	CSARGASGNYNEQFF	TRBJ2-1	TRBD2	many	TRBV20-1
TGCAGTGCTGCCTCCGACCAAAATTACTACGAGCATTACTTC	CSAASDQNYYEHYF	TRBJ2-7	-	-	TRBV20-1
TGTGCCAGCAGTGCGGTGACTGAAGCTTTCTTT	CASSAVTEAFF	TRBJ1-1	-	few	TRBV6-1
TGCAGTGCTAGAGACCGGGATTACAATGAGCAGTTCTTC	CSARDRDYNEQFF	TRBJ2-1	-	few	TRBV20-1
TGTGCCAGCAGCTTAGAACATACTGAGACCCAGTACTTC	CASSLEHTETQYF	TRBJ2-5	-	-	TRBV11-2
TGTGCCAGCAGTTTAATCTTGACAGGCCCCAATCAGCCCCAGCATTTT	CASSLILTGPNQPQHF	TRBJ1-5	-	-	TRBV28
TGTGCCAGCAGTTACAGCACAGGGGGGAACATTCAGTACTTC	CASSYSTGGNIQYF	TRBJ2-4	TRBD1	few	TRBV6-2/TRBV6-3
TGCGCCAGCAGATATGACCCCTCGGGGGGAGCTTTCTTT	CASRYDPSGGAFF	TRBJ1-1	-	-	TRBV5-1
TGCAGCGCCACCGGGACAGGGAGGTGTTTAGGAGAGACCCAGTACTTC	CSATGTGRCLGETQYF	TRBJ2-5	TRBD1	once	TRBV29-1
TGTGCCATCTCACCCTCCTACGAGCAGTACTTC	CAISPSYEQYF	TRBJ2-7	-	many	TRBV10-3
TGCGCCAGCAGCCAAGATTCCGTTGGGGGGGATACGCAGTATTTT	CASSQDSVGGDTQYF	TRBJ2-3	-	-	TRBV4-3
TGTGCCAGTACCACCTTCTCCGCGGGGGGTTATCAGCCCCAGCATTTT	CASTTFSAGGYQPQHF	TRBJ1-5	-	few	TRBV19
TGTGCCAGCAGTTGGCCTAGCGGACGCACCGGGGAGCTGTTTTTT	CASSWPSGRTGELFF	TRBJ2-2	TRBD2	-	TRBV28
TGCAGCGTCGCTCCCGGTCAGGGGGAACAAGAGACCCAGTACTTC	CSVAPGQGEQETQYF	TRBJ2-5	TRBD1	few	TRBV29-1
TGTGCCACCAGCAGAGTGCAGGGGCGTACAGATACGCAGTATTTT	CATSRVQGRTDTQYF	TRBJ2-3	-	few	TRBV15
TGTGCCAGCAGCCGGATAAAAAATGAGCAGTTCTTC	CASSRIKNEQFF	TRBJ2-1	-	few	TRBV5-6
TGCAGTGCTGAAGCTAGAGAAGAGCAGTACTTC	CSAEAREEQYF	TRBJ2-7	-	-	TRBV20-1